The 24 T cell receptor beta chains below come from one sample, sequenced in a study of blood T cells in healthy people across ages. Alongside a J-beta primer mix, a sample-barcoded 5' primer served in a second PCR lasting roughly 7 to 12 cycles. One entry per CDR3 protein, called by TCRdb with MiXCR from the 5' RACE reads. The sample shows more than 800,000 distinct CDR3 sequences, more than 25% of them seen only once. Sequencing was carried out using blood. These receptors were obtained from a woman older than 75 in good health.

About this clonotype: A single base separates this from a much larger clone, so it may be a read error. The V gene is TRBV12-3 or TRBV12-4, the J gene TRBJ1-2; TRBD1 is a possible D gene (6 bases). Trimming cost V 6 bases and J 2 bases, with 10 bases left between them. The CDR3 is 13 amino acids. The CDR3 nucleotides are TGTGCCAGCAGGTACAGGGCGAACTATGGCTACACCTTC. Translating gives CASRYRANYGYTF.

Note on this clonotype: Just one base apart from a much larger clone, this may be a read error. Here the CDR3 omits its conserved ending phenylalanine or tryptophan, so a read error is the likely source. The chain links TRBV28 to TRBJ1-2; D is unresolved. V lost 3 bases and J lost 3, with 5 bases in between. The germline gives CDR1 MDHEN, CDR2 SYDVKM. This CDR3 has 12 amino acids. The CDR3 bases are TGTGCCAGCAGTTTTCTCTACTATGGCTACACCATC. This codes for CASSFLYYGYTI.

CDR3 sequence: CSARDLKGRDYEQYF. The CDR3 bases are TGCAGTGCTAGAGATCTGAAAGGGCGAGATTACGAGCAGTACTTC. The J gene is TRBJ2-5, the V gene TRBV20-1; D gene uncertain. The J call is in doubt because the DNA end fits TRBJ2-7 better. The germline V gene has CDR1 DFQATT and CDR2 SNEGSKA (reference sequence). The CDR3 is 15 amino acids.

The V and J genes are TRBV20-1 and TRBJ2-3, with TRBD2 matching 7 bases. From germline, CDR1 is DFQATT and CDR2 SNEGSKA (reference sequence). This CDR3 spans 14 amino acids. V trimming: 6 bases; J trimming: 2 bases; junction bases outside the gene matches: 8. The CDR3 here is CSARTTSLTDTQYF. The DNA of the CDR3 is TGCAGTGCCAGAACGACTAGCCTCACAGATACGCAGTATTTT.

The chain employs TRBV5-1 and TRBJ2-1; D gene ambiguous. Trimming cost V 4 bases and J 8 bases, with 10 bases left between them. The germline gives CDR1 SGHRS, CDR2 YFSETQ. The CDR3 is 12 amino acids. The CDR3 DNA sequence: TGCGCCAGCAGCGCTCTTGGGGATGAGCAGTTCTTC. Protein: CASSALGDEQFF.

At least ten counts were recorded for this clonotype. V gene TRBV7-2 combines with J gene TRBJ2-3; 9 positions agree with TRBD1. The CDR3 is 16 amino acids. V shed 6 bases and J 0 bases; nucleotides not matched to a gene: 7. The germline gives CDR1 SGHTA, CDR2 FQGNSA. The DNA for the CDR3 is TGTGCCAGCAGGCGGGCACAGGGGGCTAGCACAGATACGCAGTATTTT. This sequence encodes CASRRAQGASTDTQYF. Supplemented by reference TRBV7-2 and TRBJ2-3, the full variable domain reads GAGVSQSPSNKVTEKGKDVELRCDPISGHTALYWYRQSLGQGLEFLIYFQGNSAPDKSGLPSDRFSAERTGGSVSTLTIQRTQQEDSAVYLCASRRAQGASTDTQYFGPGTRLTVL.

The chain links TRBV20-1 to TRBJ2-2; TRBD2 is a possible D gene (6 bases). Per germline, CDR1 DFQATT and CDR2 SNEGSKA (reference sequence). The CDR3 contains 15 residues. V lost 6 bases and J lost 4, with 18 bases in between. The CDR3 bases are TGCAGTGCCCCCCCAGGCGGGAAGGGCACCGGGGAGCTGTTTTTT. It yields the protein CSAPPGGKGTGELFF.

This clonotype was detected ten times or more. The rearrangement links TRBV20-1 to TRBJ2-5; tentative D call: TRBD2 (5 bases). From germline, CDR1 is DFQATT and CDR2 SNEGSKA (reference sequence). With 3 bases removed from V and 0 bases from J, the gap between germline ends came to 5 bases. The CDR3 has 12 amino acids. The CDR3 protein is CSARTNQETQYF. The CDR3 DNA sequence: TGCAGTGCTAGGACTAACCAAGAGACCCAGTACTTC.

The sample holds many counts of this clonotype. The chain employs TRBV29-1 and TRBJ1-2; a possible D gene is TRBD1 (6 bases). This CDR3 is 13 amino acids long. Trimming stripped 7 bases from V and 0 bases from J, with 12 bases between. CDR1 is SQVTM and CDR2 is ANQGSEA in the germline V gene. The CDR3 is CSAGQNANYGYTF. The CDR3 DNA is TGCAGCGCTGGACAGAATGCTAACTATGGCTACACCTTC.

This clonotype was seen repeatedly, ten times or more. The rearrangement links TRBV6-1 to TRBJ2-7, with 7 positions matching TRBD2. Trimming cost V 7 bases and J 11 bases; bases outside gene matches: 11. CDR1 and CDR2 (germline): MNHNS, SASEGT. The length of the CDR3 is 12 residues. CDR3 protein: CASNSPLRGEYF. CDR3 bases: TGTGCCAGCAACTCTCCCCTACGGGGGGAGTACTTC.

A note on this clonotype: Possible read error: a much larger clone is one base away. The chain is built from TRBV15 and TRBJ1-2; possible D gene TRBD1, 5 bases. This CDR3 has 14 amino acids. Deletions cut 0 bases from V and 7 bases from J, with 12 bases between. The V gene's germline CDR1 is LNHNV and CDR2 YYDKDF (reference sequence). CDR3 bases: TGTGCCACCAGCAGAGACAAGGGGAGCTGTGGCTACACCTTC. Translated, it gives CATSRDKGSCGYTF.

In its sample, this clonotype was seen a few times. This sequence joins TRBV4-3 and TRBJ1-3, with D hard to call. CDR1 and CDR2 from the germline V gene are LGHNA and YSLEER. The CDR3 sequence is 16 residues long. Trimming took 1 base from V and 1 from J, leaving 11 bases between them. The CDR3 bases are TGCGCCAGCAGCCAAGCTAGGGCGGGTTCTGGAAACACCATATATTTT. Amino acids: CASSQARAGSGNTIYF.

Many counts were recorded for this clonotype. V is TRBV7-2 and J is TRBJ1-4, with TRBD1 identical over 7 bases. The V and J ends lost 5 bases and 8 bases, in that order; junction bases with no gene match: 8. The germline gives CDR1 SGHTA, CDR2 FQGNSA. The CDR3 length is 14 residues. Here the CDR3 DNA reads TGTGCCAGCAGCGACTCCGGGACAGTGGAAAAACTGTTTTTT. This gives the protein CASSDSGTVEKLFF.

Notes on this clonotype: The conserved final phenylalanine or tryptophan is absent from the CDR3, which likely points to a read error. The V gene is TRBV7-2, the J gene TRBJ2-7; 9 bases are a match to TRBD2. The CDR3 is made up of 16 amino acids. J was trimmed by 7 bases and V by 2 bases; bases with no gene match: 12. CDR1 and CDR2 (germline): SGHTA, FQGNSA. CDR3 loop: CASSLTVGTSSNEQYC. CDR3 in DNA: TGTGCCAGCAGCTTAACCGTCGGGACTAGCAGCAATGAGCAGTACTGC.

A note on this clonotype: This clone may be a read error of a much larger clone one base away. The CDR3 DNA follows: TGTGCCAGCAGCCCTTTTAGGGGCCCGGGGAATGAGCAGTACTTC. This translates into CASSPFRGPGNEQYF. V gene TRBV12-3 or TRBV12-4 combines with J gene TRBJ2-7; D may match TRBD1 or TRBD2 (5 bases each). The CDR3 covers 15 residues. Trimming stripped 6 bases from V and 7 bases from J, with 22 bases between.

V gene TRBV7-9 combines with J gene TRBJ2-5; D might be TRBD1 (6 bases). The end of the DNA fits TRBJ2-7 better, so the J call may be wrong. The CDR3 covers 13 residues. CDR1 is SEHNR and CDR2 is FQNEAQ in the germline V gene (reference sequence). CDR3 sequence: CASRRNPGDEQYF. CDR3 nucleotide sequence: TGTGCCAGCAGACGAAACCCAGGGGACGAGCAGTACTTC.

This clonotype was recorded many times. Here the CDR3 DNA reads TGTGCCAGCTCACCACCGGCGGCGACCGCGACCTCTTACACCTTC. Amino acid sequence: CASSPPAATATSYTF. The rearrangement uses TRBV18 and TRBJ1-2; D is uncertain. The V gene's germline CDR1 is KGHSH and CDR2 LQKENI. V shed 0 bases and J shed 11 bases, with 19 bases lying between them. The CDR3 is 15 amino acids.

This clonotype came up many times. The chain employs TRBV27 and TRBJ2-3; D gene unclear. This CDR3 has 14 amino acids. Trimming stripped 6 bases from V and 1 base from J, with 11 bases between. Germline V CDR1 and CDR2: MNHEY, SMNVEV (reference sequence). The CDR3 is CASSLTSRTDTQYF. The CDR3 bases are TGTGCCAGCAGCCTAACTTCCCGCACAGATACGCAGTATTTT.

This clonotype was found a few times. The gene calls are TRBV7-8 and TRBJ2-3; TRBD1 matches 8 bases. Germline CDR1 SGHVS, CDR2 FQNEAQ. After removal of 5 bases from V and 4 bases from J, the junction contained 11 bases not matched to a gene. The CDR3 has 16 residues. CDR3 nucleotide sequence: TGTGCCAGCAGCCCCCAGGGGGCAATTAGCCCAGATACGCAGTATTTT. Amino acids: CASSPQGAISPDTQYF. Full variable domain (remainder filled in from reference TRBV7-8 and TRBJ2-3): GAGVSQSPRYKVAKRGQDVALRCDPISGHVSLFWYQQALGQGPEFLTYFQNEAQLDKSGLPSDRFFAERPEGSVSTLKIQRTQQEDSAVYLCASSPQGAISPDTQYFGPGTRLTVL.

Concerning this clonotype: One end of the junction is discordant with germline, which a read error may explain. The chain joins TRBV27 to TRBJ1-5, with D maybe TRBD1 (5 bases). The CDR3 sequence is 15 residues long. Germline V gene data show CDR1 as MNHEY and CDR2 as SMNVEV (reference sequence). The CDR3 DNA follows: TGTACCAGCAGCCGGACACGTACTAGCAATCAGCCCCAGCATTTT. Its protein product is CTSSRTRTSNQPQHF.

The chain employs TRBV19 and TRBJ1-1, with a weak D call TRBD1 (6 bases). This CDR3 region has 14 residues. Per the germline V gene, CDR1 is LNHDA and CDR2 is SQIVND (reference sequence). The V end was cut by 4 bases, the J end by 8 bases, with 17 bases between. The CDR3 protein is CASSKYGAGDEAFF. CDR3 DNA sequence: TGTGCCAGTAGTAAATATGGGGCAGGGGACGAAGCTTTCTTT.

This clonotype was picked up many times. The chain carries TRBV4-2 and TRBJ2-3; TRBD2 agrees at 8 bases. The trim removed 1 base at V and 1 base at J, leaving 4 bases unmatched. Germline V gene lookup returns CDR1 LGHNA and CDR2 YNFKEQ. CDR3 length: 16 residues. The CDR3 sequence is CASSQASGGRTDTQYF. In DNA, the CDR3 is TGTGCCAGCAGCCAAGCCAGCGGGGGCCGCACAGATACGCAGTATTTT.

This clonotype was seen repeatedly, ten times or more. The chain combines TRBV13 with TRBJ2-7; TRBD1 agrees at 9 bases. The CDR3 has 12 amino acids. CDR1 is PRHDT, CDR2 FYEKMQ, per germline (reference sequence). The V gene end was trimmed by 5 bases and the J gene end by 12 bases; junction bases not matched to a gene: 8. In DNA form, the CDR3 reads TGTGCCAGCAGCAGCCGATGGACAGGGGCGTACTTC. Translated, it gives CASSSRWTGAYF.

The rearrangement links TRBV15 to TRBJ2-2; TRBD1 is a possible D gene (5 bases). The CDR3 runs to 16 residues. The germline V and J ends were trimmed by 1 base and 0 bases, with 9 bases remaining between them. The germline V gene encodes CDR1 LNHNV and CDR2 YYDKDF (reference sequence). The CDR3 spells CATSRGVGPNTGELFF. CDR3 in DNA: TGTGCCACCAGCAGAGGGGTGGGGCCGAACACCGGGGAGCTGTTTTTT.